One sample yielded the 7 T cell receptor beta chains listed below, sequenced in a study of spatial heterogeneity in lung cancer (dated by TCRdb to about 2019). The antigens of these receptors remain unknown. General study outcomes and caveats: A correlation was observed between the number of expanded intratumoral alpha and beta TCRs and the tumor nonsynonymous mutation count.

Receptors were amplified or captured by 5' RACE. Sequencing took place on a NextSeq 500. The raw public data were reprocessed by TCRdb itself: fastp quality trimming at Q25, MiXCR clonotype calling, in-frame beta chains only. Here each entry gathers all rows of one CDR3 protein and keeps the most common genes and DNA. This sample lists some 100,000 distinct CDR3 sequences; approximately 4% were detected once. The top ten constitute around 21% of the sample. Explained via the paper, the time point label denotes: sample taken at primary tumor resection. Sample: lung tumor tissue, taken at surgery. Receptor source: a male donor with early-stage non-small cell lung cancer.

This clonotype was picked up many times. The rearrangement uses TRBV2 and TRBJ2-7, with D perhaps TRBD2 (6 bases). Trimming cost V 6 bases and J 3 bases, with 18 bases left between them. CDR3 size: 15 residues. Germline V lookup: CDR1 SNHLY, CDR2 FYNNEI. The CDR3 DNA follows: TGTGCCAGCAGCCAAGACAGCGGAGGGCTCTACGAGCAGTACTTC. It translates to CASSQDSGGLYEQYF.

In this sample, this clonotype turned up many times. The genes are TRBV4-2 and TRBJ2-5, with D unresolved. This CDR3 comprises 14 residues. Germline CDR1 is LGHNA and CDR2 is YNFKEQ. V was pared by 3 bases and J by 3 bases, with 11 bases between. The CDR3, as DNA: TGTGCCAGCAGCCAGTCAGTGTCGGAAGAGACCCAGTACTTC. Encoded protein: CASSQSVSEETQYF.

At least ten counts were recorded for this clonotype. V and J are TRBV28 and TRBJ2-1, with 9 bases aligning to TRBD2. With 3 bases clipped from V and 9 bases from J, the junction kept 6 bases outside the gene matches. Looked up from germline, CDR1 is MDHEN and CDR2 is SYDVKM. This CDR3 comprises 14 residues. CDR3 residues: CASSFPLAGAEQFF. DNA for the CDR3: TGTGCCAGCAGTTTCCCCTTAGCGGGAGCTGAGCAGTTCTTC.

The genes are TRBV20-1 and TRBJ2-3, with 13 nucleotides matching TRBD2. Germline values: CDR1 DFQATT, CDR2 SNEGSKA (reference sequence). The CDR3 length is 17 residues. With V trimmed by 6 bases and J by 4 bases, 13 bases remained unmatched. The CDR3 nucleotides are TGCAGTGCCACCCGGACTAGCGGGAGAGGTCGCGCAGATACGCAGTATTTT. This translates into CSATRTSGRGRADTQYF.

This clonotype was detected many times. The CDR3 region is CASSNRALLGEKLFF. The DNA for the CDR3 is TGTGCCAGCTCGAATCGAGCCCTTTTGGGTGAAAAACTGTTTTTT. The chain employs TRBV27 and TRBJ1-4, with no clear D. Germline CDR1 and CDR2: MNHEY and SMNVEV (reference sequence). The V gene lost 8 bases and the J gene lost 7 bases, with 20 bases spanning the gap. The CDR3 loop spans 15 amino acids. Looking up the rest from reference TRBV27 and TRBJ1-4 gives the full variable domain: EAQVTQNPRYLITVTGKKLTVTCSQNMNHEYMSWYRQDPGLGLRQIYYSMNVEVTDKGDVPEGYKVSRKEKRNFPLILESPSPNQTSLYFCASSNRALLGEKLFFGSGTQLSVL.

At least ten counts were recorded for this clonotype. The V and J genes are TRBV5-1 and TRBJ2-7; D may be TRBD2 (6 bases). Germline CDR1 reads SGHRS; CDR2 reads YFSETQ. V dropped 4 bases and J dropped 2 bases, with 10 bases sitting between them. The CDR3 covers 13 residues. The CDR3 is CASSPDYAYEQYF. The CDR3 DNA reads as TGCGCCAGCAGCCCGGACTATGCCTACGAGCAGTACTTC.

This clonotype was recorded at least ten times. The chain has TRBV20-1 and TRBJ1-5; D is ambiguous. The length of the CDR3 is 12 residues. V lost 0 bases and J lost 8, with 8 bases in between. The germline CDR1 and CDR2 sequences are DFQATT and SNEGSKA (reference sequence). The DNA of the CDR3 is TGCAGTGCTAGAGAGGCGGATAAGCCCCAGCATTTT. Encoded protein: CSAREADKPQHF.